Listed below are T cell receptor beta chains from one sample, sequenced in a study of Tregs in tolerant kidney transplant recipients. The method was immunoSEQ multiplex PCR; TCRdb's version includes in-frame clones alone and lacks a portion of them. This sample carries hundreds of thousands of clones, about 80% of them seen once, and the ten largest clones take 0.55% to 0.65%. Sequencing was done on a sample of CD4+ T cells from blood. The receptors were sampled from a human donor in good health. The conserved cysteine and the conserved F or W are not part of the CDR3 here.

v_gene	j_gene	CDR3aa
TRBV25-1	TRBJ2-1	ASSDPGGAGVTDEQF
TRBV6-1	TRBJ1-5	ASSEGEIRGQPQH
TRBV18	TRBJ2-7	ASSPPAASSYEQY
TRBV7-3	TRBJ2-6	ASSLAGANVLT
TRBV9	TRBJ2-7	ASSVGGLAGGEQY
TRBV7-7	TRBJ2-2	ASRKRVAGDTGELF
TRBV10-3	TRBJ1-1	AISEPTRNTEAF
TRBV5-5	TRBJ2-3	ASSPPWGGSTDTQY
TRBV2	TRBJ2-3	ASGNPQSTDTQY
TRBV6-8	TRBJ2-7	ASSYSDRGWKQY
TRBV30	TRBJ2-7	AWHPGDSSYEQY
TRBV18	TRBJ2-7	ASSRGTVDPGVTYEQY
TRBV6-5	TRBJ1-2	ASSRDRGYYGYT
TRBV7-2	TRBJ2-5	ASSLGSLAGAGETQY
TRBV4-1	TRBJ2-7	ASSQRGLAGGRYEQY
TRBV7-7	TRBJ2-7	ASSNQAIRCYEQY
TRBV19	TRBJ1-5	ASSPGQYNQPQH
TRBV2	TRBJ1-2	ASVRFYGYT
TRBV25-1	TRBJ1-6	ASTGLLIDSPLH
TRBV15	TRBJ1-2	ATSRDGHSVYGYT
TRBV6-1	TRBJ1-6	ASRTTGTYNSPLH
TRBV21-1	TRBJ1-1	ASSNSIGRTEAF
TRBV7-9	TRBJ2-2	ASRTGLLGELF
TRBV7-2	TRBJ2-7	ASSPAGPYEQY
TRBV2	TRBJ2-5	ASNLWEGETQY
TRBV5-1	TRBJ1-5	ASSSDGYSNQPQH
TRBV15	TRBJ1-2	ATSREIRDRGRGGYT
TRBV19	TRBJ1-6	ASTPAGGFSPLH
TRBV21-1	TRBJ1-5	ASSKKTGDQPQH
TRBV21-1	TRBJ1-3	ASSSRRADSGNTIY
TRBV5-4	TRBJ1-2	ASSQDQGGHDYGYT
TRBV2	TRBJ2-3	ASSALLVASTDTQY
TRBV7-3	TRBJ1-1	ASSLDGGRRMNTEAF
TRBV5-1	TRBJ2-7	ASSPRGQDSYEQY
TRBV19	TRBJ1-2	ASRPPQQYYGYT
TRBV6-5	TRBJ2-7	ASRGRGSLWEQY
TRBV5-3	TRBJ2-7	ARSLAGRGLPYEQY
TRBV5-1	TRBJ2-7	ASSTDRGSGEQY
TRBV5-5	TRBJ1-2	ASSSPRAGPLNHGYT
TRBV18	TRBJ2-2	ASSPLGGTNTGELF
TRBV5-4	TRBJ2-3	ASSFEGLNTDTQY
TRBV6-4	TRBJ2-3	ASSTGTGEVDTQY
TRBV2	TRBJ1-2	ASSVRQIYGYT
TRBV5-4	TRBJ1-1	ASSLFGGNTEAF
TRBV6-1	TRBJ1-2	ASRVMGQGYGYT
TRBV29-1	TRBJ2-7	SVSGQGDYEQY
TRBV6-1	TRBJ1-1	ASSLLADANTEAF
TRBV15	TRBJ2-2	ATSRDQLVNAGELF
TRBV5-8	TRBJ1-6	ATAGTGGRPGNSPLH
TRBV4-1	TRBJ2-7	ASSQRTDGLPYEQY
TRBV27	TRBJ2-5	ASRAVYQETQY
TRBV9	TRBJ1-6	ASSQAAGRNSPLH
TRBV18	TRBJ2-1	ASSMGQGINEQF
TRBV7-8	TRBJ1-5	ASSLAGTGNQPQH
TRBV7-8	TRBJ1-3	ASSPLRMAGNTIY
TRBV19	TRBJ1-1	ASSIRQPGGLNTEAF
TRBV11-2	TRBJ1-4	ASSPRSGPLYEKLF